The rows below give T cell receptor beta chains drawn from one sample of a study of beta chain features in type 1 diabetes. This table comes from immunoSEQ multiplex PCR, and its TCRdb copy is limited to in-frame clones, with some not included. The data show 400,000 to 500,000 clones, with about 15% seen just once and approximately 0.035% held by the top ten. The sequencing input was naive CD4+ T cells from blood. The receptors derive from a man aged 25-45 years in good health. The CDR3 runs from the conserved cysteine through the conserved F or W. Each record gives: D gene, clone size, V gene, J gene, CDR3 DNA, CDR3 protein. The D gene is left open where the match is weak. Only some rows state a clone size, as once, few, many or a class for expanded clones.

-,few,TRBV14,TRBJ1-1,TGTGCCAGCAGCCAAGTCCCGGCCAGCACTGAAGCTTTCTTT,CASSQVPASTEAFF
TRBD1,few,TRBV7-3,TRBJ2-4,TGTGCCAGCAGCCGCGGGACAGGGGTTACGGACATTCAGTACTTC,CASSRGTGVTDIQYF
TRBD2,-,TRBV7-2,TRBJ2-3,TGTGCCAGCAGCTCCTCTAGCGGGGCCACAGATACGCAGTATTTT,CASSSSSGATDTQYF
-,-,TRBV9,TRBJ1-3,TGTGCCAGCAGCGTAGTGGGGGGAAACACCATATATTTT,CASSVVGGNTIYF
TRBD2,-,TRBV11-3,TRBJ2-1,TGTGCCAGCAGCCCGACGTGGCCTAGCGGGAGAGGTGAGCAGTTCTTC,CASSPTWPSGRGEQFF
-,-,TRBV18,TRBJ1-5,TGTGCCAGCTCACCATTGGGGTTGGGCAATCAGCCCCAGCATTTT,CASSPLGLGNQPQHF
-,few,TRBV7-9,TRBJ2-1,TGTGCCAGCAGACAGGGCTACAATGAGCAGTTCTTC,CASRQGYNEQFF
-,many,TRBV28,TRBJ2-4,TGTGCCAGCAGTGCTACCGGGACGAAAAACATTCAGTACTTC,CASSATGTKNIQYF
TRBD2,few,TRBV9,TRBJ2-3,TGTGCCAGCAGCCCTGCCTGGGCGGGAGGGGGCACAGATACGCAGTATTTT,CASSPAWAGGGTDTQYF
-,few,TRBV19,TRBJ1-2,TGTGTCACCTGGGGGGAGAACTATGGCTACACCTTC,CVTWGENYGYTF
TRBD2,few,TRBV6-5,TRBJ2-1,TGTGCCAGCAGCCCCAATAGCGGGGGGCGCAATGAGCAGTTCTTC,CASSPNSGGRNEQFF
-,-,TRBV13,TRBJ2-7,TGTGCCAGCAGCTTGGTCCAGGCCTACGAGCAGTACTTC,CASSLVQAYEQYF
-,few,TRBV5-4,TRBJ2-5,TGTGCCAGCAGCCGTTCATTGGAGGTCGCAGAGACCCAGTACTTC,CASSRSLEVAETQYF
-,few,TRBV5-6,TRBJ2-3,TGTGCCAGCAGCTTGCGAGGAGATACGCAGTATTTT,CASSLRGDTQYF
TRBD1,-,TRBV9,TRBJ1-2,TGTGCCAGCAGTGCCACCTCACAGGGGAACTATGGCTACACCTTC,CASSATSQGNYGYTF
-,-,TRBV7-2,TRBJ1-4,TGTGCCAGCAGCTCAAACAGAGGGGAAAAACTGTTTTTT,CASSSNRGEKLFF
-,-,TRBV7-2,TRBJ2-7,TGTGCCAGCAGCCACGACAGACTCTCCTACGAGCAGTACTTC,CASSHDRLSYEQYF
-,-,TRBV29-1,TRBJ1-1,TGCAGCGTTGGTGACGGGGGACTACAACAAGCTTTCTTT,CSVGDGGLQQAFF
-,few,TRBV9,TRBJ1-4,TGTGCCAGCAGCGTAGCCCAGGGGATCGATGAAAAACTGTTTTTT,CASSVAQGIDEKLFF
TRBD1,-,TRBV7-2,TRBJ2-1,TGTGCCAGCAGTTCTCGGACAGGGAGGAATGAGCAGTTCTTC,CASSSRTGRNEQFF
-,many,TRBV29-1,TRBJ2-3,TGCAGCGCCGGACTGGAGGATACGCAGTATTTT,CSAGLEDTQYF
-,-,TRBV20-1,TRBJ1-1,TGCAGTGCTAGAACGGCGGTTGAAGCTTTCTTT,CSARTAVEAFF
TRBD2,few,TRBV7-8,TRBJ2-2,TGTGCCAGCAGCTTAGTAACTACTAGCGGGAGGGCAGCGAACACCGGGGAGCTGTTTTTT,CASSLVTTSGRAANTGELFF
-,-,TRBV27,TRBJ1-5,TGTGCCAGCAGTTTACTCGGGGATCGTCAGCCCCAGCATTTT,CASSLLGDRQPQHF
TRBD1,-,TRBV6-6,TRBJ2-1,TGTGCCAGCAGCCTAACAGGGGGCTCCTACAATGAGCAGTTCTTC,CASSLTGGSYNEQFF
TRBD1,few,TRBV7-9,TRBJ2-1,TGTGCCAGCAGCCCGCAGGGGGCCGATGAGCAGTTCTTC,CASSPQGADEQFF
-,-,TRBV7-2,TRBJ2-3,TGTGCCAGCAGCTTAAAGGGCACTGGATGGGCAGATACGCAGTATTTT,CASSLKGTGWADTQYF
-,-,TRBV5-6,TRBJ1-4,TGTGCCAGCAGCTTGCGACAGTTCAATGAAAAACTGTTTTTT,CASSLRQFNEKLFF